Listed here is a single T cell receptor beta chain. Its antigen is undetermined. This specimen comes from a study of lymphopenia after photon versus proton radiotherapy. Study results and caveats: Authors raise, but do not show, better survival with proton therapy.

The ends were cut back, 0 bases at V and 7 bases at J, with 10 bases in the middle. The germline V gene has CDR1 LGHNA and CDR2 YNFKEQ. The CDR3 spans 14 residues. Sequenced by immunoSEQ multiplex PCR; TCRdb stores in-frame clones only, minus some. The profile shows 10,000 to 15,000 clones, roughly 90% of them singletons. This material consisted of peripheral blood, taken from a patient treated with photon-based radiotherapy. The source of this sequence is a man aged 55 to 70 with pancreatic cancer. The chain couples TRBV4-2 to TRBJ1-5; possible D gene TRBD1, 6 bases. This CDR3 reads CASSQDRGSQPQHF. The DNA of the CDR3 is TGTGCCAGCAGCCAAGACAGGGGCAGCCAGCCCCAGCATTTT.